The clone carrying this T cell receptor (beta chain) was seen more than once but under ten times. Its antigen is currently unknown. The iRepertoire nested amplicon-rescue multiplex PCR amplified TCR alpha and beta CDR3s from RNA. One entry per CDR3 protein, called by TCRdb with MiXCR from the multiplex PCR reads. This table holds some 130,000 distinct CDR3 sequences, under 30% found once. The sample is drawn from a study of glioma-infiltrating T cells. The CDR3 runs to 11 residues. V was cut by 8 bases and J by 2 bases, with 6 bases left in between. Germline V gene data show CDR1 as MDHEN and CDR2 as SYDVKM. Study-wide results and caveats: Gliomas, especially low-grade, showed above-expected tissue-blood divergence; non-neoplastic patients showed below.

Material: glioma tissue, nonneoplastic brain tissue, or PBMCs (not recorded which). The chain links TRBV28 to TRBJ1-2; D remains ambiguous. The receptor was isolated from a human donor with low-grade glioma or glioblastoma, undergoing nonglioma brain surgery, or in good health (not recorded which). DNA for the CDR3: TGTGCCAGCGGAGTCAACTATGGCTACACCTTC. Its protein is CASGVNYGYTF.